This TCR beta chain was recovered during a study of read filtering for tumor transcriptome and immune sequencing. Whole-study results and caveats: The sorted CD138-negative fraction was a mixed bone marrow immune population, not purified T cells.

Molecular barcoded adaptors covering alpha/delta and beta/gamma chains were used on about 390 ng RNA. One entry per CDR3 protein, called by TCRdb with MiXCR from the reads. The sample lists about 38,000 distinct CDR3 sequences, 14% occurring once. This clonotype showed up many times. What it binds is not known. The receptor was isolated from a donor older than 35 with multiple myeloma. Sequences were obtained from a population of CD138-negative cells sorted from bone marrow.

Written as DNA, the CDR3 is TGTGCCAGCAGTCCACTTAGGACAGGGGCCACAGATACGCAGTATTTT. Translated: CASSPLRTGATDTQYF. The genes are TRBV27 and TRBJ2-3, with 9 bases aligning to TRBD1. Germline CDR1 is MNHEY and CDR2 is SMNVEV (reference sequence). J was trimmed by 2 bases and V by 5 bases; bases with no gene match: 8. CDR3 size: 16 residues.